The 6 T cell receptor beta chains below all came from one sample that was sequenced in a study of PD-L1 blockade in urothelial cancer (TCRdb year 2017). Explained via the paper, the time point label denotes: pretreatment peripheral blood. Libraries were constructed by the immunoSEQ multiplex PCR assay. TCRdb re-hosts the immuneACCESS table, in-frame sequences only. Its copies lack some clones; in the studies checked, an unresolved V gene accounts for under half of them, and the cause for the rest is not known. This sample lists fewer than 100,000 clones; just under 85% were detected once. Clones ranked in the top ten supply under 8.5% of the sample. The material was PBMCs, obtained around atezolizumab (anti-PD-L1) treatment. These TCRs come from a man in his forties with urothelial cancer.

In DNA, the CDR3 is TGTGCCAGCAGTCTAGCGGGGGGCACAGATACGCAGTATTTT. It yields the protein CASSLAGGTDTQYF. The genes are TRBV9 and TRBJ2-3, with 10 bases matching TRBD2. Trimming took 5 bases from V and 1 from J; bases not matched to a gene: 1. This CDR3 comprises 14 residues. Germline V gene data show CDR1 as SGDLS and CDR2 as YYNGEE. Drawing the rest from reference TRBV9 and TRBJ2-3, the complete variable domain is DSGVTQTPKHLITATGQRVTLRCSPRSGDLSVYWYQQSLDQGLQFLIQYYNGEERAKGNILERFSAQQFPDLHSELNLSSLELGDSALYFCASSLAGGTDTQYFGPGTRLTVL.

In its sample, this clone was seen once. The J gene is TRBJ1-1, the V gene TRBV19, with unresolved D. Trimming left V 1 base short and J 7 bases short, with 4 bases between. CDR3 size: 11 residues. The germline V gene has CDR1 LNHDA and CDR2 SQIVND (reference sequence). The CDR3 loop reads CASSIGGEAFF. The CDR3 nucleotides read TGTGCCAGTAGTATAGGAGGTGAAGCTTTCTTT.

The rearrangement links TRBV7-8 to TRBJ1-2; TRBD1 might be the D (6 bases). V dropped 1 base and J dropped 0 bases, with 9 bases sitting between them. The length of the CDR3 is 15 residues. CDR1 SGHVS and CDR2 FQNEAQ come from the germline V gene. The CDR3 DNA reads TGTGCCAGCAGCTTAGGGGGGCGGTCTAACTATGGCTACACCTTC. Protein product: CASSLGGRSNYGYTF.

The rearrangement uses TRBV29-1 and TRBJ1-2; D may be TRBD1 (5 bases). This CDR3 has 13 amino acids. The germline V and J ends were trimmed by 3 bases and 5 bases, with 13 bases remaining between them. The germline gives CDR1 SQVTM, CDR2 ANQGSEA. CDR3 coding DNA: TGCAGCGTTGAGGGGGGACTCGTTTATGGCTACACCTTC. It encodes CSVEGGLVYGYTF.

The chain employs TRBV5-5 and TRBJ1-5; weak D call: TRBD1 (6 bases). The germline gives CDR1 SGHKS, CDR2 YYEKEE (reference sequence). V lost 4 bases and J 3 bases, leaving 20 bases between the germline ends. CDR3 length: 17 residues. The CDR3 sequence is CASSRTPGHLFNQPQHF. The CDR3 DNA reads as TGTGCCAGCAGCAGGACCCCGGGACACCTTTTCAATCAGCCCCAGCATTTT.

The chain joins TRBV4-1 to TRBJ2-2, with TRBD2 as a possible D gene (5 bases). Germline CDR1 MGHRA, CDR2 YSYEKL. V was cut by 4 bases and J by 6 bases, with 6 bases left in between. CDR3 length: 12 amino acids. The CDR3 spells CASSRGSGELFF. The CDR3 DNA is TGCGCCAGCAGCCGAGGGTCCGGGGAGCTGTTTTTT.